Below are 4 T cell receptor beta chains sequenced from a single sample in a study of post-analysis software for immune sequencing data. General study points: Compared with controls, patients had more of about 5 TRBV segments, including TRBV5-6, TRBV5-1 and TRBV20-1.

Libraries were made from TCR beta cDNA, and they carried unique molecular identifiers. TCRdb used MiXCR to reprocess the PCR reads, holding one entry per CDR3 protein. The profile covers about 540,000 distinct CDR3 sequences, with under 40% appearing a single time and 4.5% to 7.5% taken by the ten largest. For these TCRs, the target antigens are not known. The sequenced sample consisted of blood. The receptors shown here come from a girl under 18 with multiple sclerosis.

V usage is TRBV20-1 and J usage is TRBJ1-1; no firm D call. Germline CDR1 and CDR2: DFQATT and SNEGSKA (reference sequence). Trimming cost V 6 bases and J 11 bases, with 13 bases left between them. The CDR3 sequence is 10 residues long. The CDR3 loop reads CSAPLRRAFF. The CDR3 nucleotides are TGCAGTGCCCCGTTACGAAGGGCTTTCTTT.

The genes are TRBV29-1 and TRBJ2-1; a weak D match, TRBD2 (6 bases). V shed 7 bases and J shed 8 bases, with 24 bases lying between them. Germline-derived CDR1 and CDR2 are SQVTM and ANQGSEA. This CDR3 is 15 amino acids long. The CDR3 sequence is CSAKTGGTPVDEQFF. CDR3 DNA sequence: TGCAGCGCCAAAACTGGGGGGACCCCGGTCGATGAGCAGTTCTTC.

This clonotype was counted only a few times. This chain links TRBV29-1 with TRBJ2-7, with TRBD1 matching 9 bases. Trimming took 4 bases from V and 2 from J; bases not matched to a gene: 9. This CDR3 spans 15 amino acids. The germline V gene has CDR1 SQVTM and CDR2 ANQGSEA. The CDR3 nucleotides read TGCAGCGTTGGGACAGGGGCCCACCGAGCCTACGAGCAGTACTTC. Amino acid sequence: CSVGTGAHRAYEQYF.

The chain links TRBV7-9 to TRBJ2-7; tentatively, D is TRBD1 (5 bases). Germline CDR1 is SEHNR and CDR2 is FQNEAQ (reference sequence). Trimming cost V 3 bases and J 2 bases, with 11 bases left between them. The CDR3 sequence is 14 residues long. The CDR3 nucleotides are TGTGCCAGCAGCTTGATGCAGGGTCCCTACGAGCAGTACTTC. As protein: CASSLMQGPYEQYF.